Presented here are 27 T cell receptor beta chains from one specimen sequenced in a study of vaccination effects on CD4 cells after COVID-19. Antigen-specific CD4+ T cells were expanded with viral peptide pools in the ViraFEST assay before sequencing. Having been cultured for roughly 10 days, the cells underwent CD4+ T cell isolation. Having tested negative for nucleocapsid antibodies, the vaccine recipients showed no prior SARS-CoV-2 infection. The antigens for these receptors are not known. Generated by immunoSEQ multiplex PCR, the TCRdb table keeps only in-frame clones and is missing some. The sample lists about 65,000 clones; around 76% were seen once. Here the sequenced sample was CD4+ T cells from PBMCs cultured with HCoV-NL63 spike peptides, taken before COVID-19 vaccination. The receptors originated from a human donor who received a COVID-19 vaccine.

This chain joins TRBV6-2 or TRBV6-3 and TRBJ1-1; weak D call: TRBD1 (6 bases). The CDR3 loop spans 19 amino acids. V was clipped by 0 bases and J by 1 base, with 21 bases between them. The germline CDR1 and CDR2 sequences are MNHEY and SVGEGT. The CDR3: CASSYSRGRGRGGNTEAFF. The CDR3 DNA sequence: TGTGCCAGCAGTTACTCGAGGGGCAGGGGCCGAGGTGGGAACACTGAAGCTTTCTTT.

This chain joins TRBV7-2 and TRBJ2-1; D is uncertain. Germline CDR1 reads SGHTA; CDR2 reads FQGNSA. Trimming pared 2 bases from V and 1 base from J, leaving 3 bases between. CDR3 length equals 13 residues. The CDR3 DNA sequence: TGTGCCAGCAGCTTAACATCCTACAATGAGCAGTTCTTC. Its translation: CASSLTSYNEQFF.

CDR3 protein: CASSRENTEAFF. The CDR3 nucleotides are TGCGCCAGCAGCCGAGAGAACACTGAAGCTTTCTTT. The chain joins TRBV4-1 to TRBJ1-1; D remains ambiguous. The CDR3 loop spans 12 amino acids. The germline gives CDR1 MGHRA, CDR2 YSYEKL. Trimming removed 4 bases from V and 1 base from J, with 4 bases in between.

The chain has TRBV28 and TRBJ1-2, with D tentatively TRBD1 (6 bases). The CDR3 loop spans 15 amino acids. V was pared by 7 bases and J by 4 bases, with 19 bases between. Germline V gives CDR1 MDHEN, CDR2 SYDVKM. The CDR3 DNA is TGTGCCAGCAAAGAAGTGGGGGGCTGGGGCTATGGCTACACCTTC. As protein: CASKEVGGWGYGYTF.

Regarding this clone: One end of the junction varies from germline; a read error may be responsible. The chain is built from TRBV2 and TRBJ2-5; tentatively, D is TRBD2 (8 bases). This CDR3 spans 14 amino acids. Germline lookup yields CDR1 SNHLY and CDR2 FYNNEI. CDR3 nucleotides: TGTGCCAGCAGCGAAGGGGGCGGGGGGGAGACCCAGTACTTC. The encoded protein is CASSEGGGGETQYF.

The V call is TRBV6-2 or TRBV6-3, the J call TRBJ2-4; no firm D call. V shed 4 bases and J shed 0 bases, with 19 bases lying between them. The CDR3 is 18 residues long. The V gene's germline CDR1 is MNHEY and CDR2 SVGEGT. CDR3 bases: TGTGCCAGCAGTTCACCGGGTGGAGTAAGAATAGCCAAAAACATTCAGTACTTC. It yields the protein CASSSPGGVRIAKNIQYF.

V and J are TRBV5-1 and TRBJ2-1; D not resolved. V dropped 0 bases and J dropped 3 bases, with 10 bases sitting between them. This CDR3 has 15 amino acids. CDR1 is SGHRS and CDR2 is YFSETQ in the germline V gene. Written as DNA, the CDR3 is TGCGCCAGCAGCTTGGGTCGGAGTAGCTACAATGAGCAGTTCTTC. This codes for CASSLGRSSYNEQFF. Complete variable domain (other parts from reference TRBV5-1 and TRBJ2-1): KAGVTQTPRYLIKTRGQQVTLSCSPISGHRSVSWYQQTPGQGLQFLFEYFSETQRNKGNFPGRFSGRQFSNSRSEMNVSTLELGDSALYLCASSLGRSSYNEQFFGPGTRLTVL.

This clone was found a few times. V is TRBV19 and J is TRBJ1-5; D is ambiguous. CDR1 and CDR2 from the germline V gene are LNHDA and SQIVND (reference sequence). The V end was cut by 5 bases, the J end by 10 bases, with 18 bases between. The CDR3 covers 14 residues. The CDR3 protein is CASSRPGLMGPQHF. The CDR3, as DNA: TGTGCCAGTAGTCGGCCGGGGTTGATGGGTCCCCAGCATTTT.

This clone has a handful of counts. The genes are TRBV19 and TRBJ1-2, with 7 nucleotides matching TRBD1. V trimming: 7 bases; J trimming: 2 bases; junction bases outside the gene matches: 10. Germline V CDR1 and CDR2: LNHDA, SQIVND (reference sequence). This CDR3 has 15 residues. The CDR3 nucleotides read TGTGCCAGTACCGCAAGACAGGGCCCCAACTATGGCTACACCTTC. This gives the protein CASTARQGPNYGYTF.

The chain joins TRBV3-1 (or the pseudogene TRBV3-2) to TRBJ2-2; 9 bases are shared with TRBD1. The CDR3 runs 14 residues. The junction had 5 bases not matched to a gene; V was cut back by 5 bases and J by 7 bases. Germline V lookup: CDR1 LGHDT, CDR2 YNNKEL (reference sequence). For the CDR3, the DNA is TGTGCCAGCAGCAACAGGGGGCGTCACGGGGAGCTGTTTTTT. It yields the protein CASSNRGRHGELFF.

This clone was found once. The V and J genes are TRBV7-3 and TRBJ2-3; the D call may be TRBD1 or TRBD2 (6 bases each). In germline, CDR1 is SGHTA, CDR2 FQGTGA. This CDR3 has 15 residues. Trimming stripped 5 bases from V and 4 bases from J, with 16 bases between. The CDR3 region is CASSLDGGQADTQYF. The CDR3 bases are TGTGCCAGCAGCCTAGATGGGGGGCAGGCAGATACGCAGTATTTT.

The chain employs TRBV7-9 and TRBJ2-3; D is ambiguous. V shed 4 bases and J shed 3 bases, with 8 bases lying between them. Germline V gives CDR1 SEHNR, CDR2 FQNEAQ (reference sequence). The CDR3 runs to 13 residues. The CDR3 loop reads CASSWPSTDTQYF. DNA for the CDR3: TGTGCCAGCAGCTGGCCATCAACAGATACGCAGTATTTT.

The J gene is TRBJ1-1, the V gene TRBV4-1, with 8 bases matching TRBD1. V was pared by 2 bases and J by 6 bases, with 5 bases of the junction left unmatched. Germline CDR1 reads MGHRA; CDR2 reads YSYEKL. The CDR3 has 14 residues. The DNA for the CDR3 is TGCGCCAGCAGCCAATACGGACAGGGCCCTGAAGCTTTCTTT. Residues: CASSQYGQGPEAFF.

J is TRBJ1-1 and V is TRBV6-1; D unclear. Germline V lookup: CDR1 MNHNS, CDR2 SASEGT. The CDR3 totals 11 residues. V lost 2 bases, J lost 4 bases, and 2 bases lay in between. The DNA of the CDR3 is TGTGCCAGCAGTGAACTCACTGAAGCTTTCTTT. Translation: CASSELTEAFF.

The rearrangement links TRBV5-1 to TRBJ2-3; D gene unclear. Trimming shortened V by 2 bases and J by 5 bases, and 12 bases separated the two germline ends. Germline CDR1 and CDR2: SGHRS and YFSETQ. The CDR3 spans 14 residues. As DNA, the CDR3 is TGCGCCAGCAGCTTTAATTTCGAAGGAGATACGCAGTATTTT. Its translation is CASSFNFEGDTQYF.

The V call is TRBV10-1, the J call TRBJ2-5, with TRBD2 matching 8 bases. In germline, CDR1 is WNHNN, CDR2 SYGVQD (reference sequence). Unmatched junction bases numbered 4, after V lost 3 bases and J lost 1 base. This CDR3 is built from 15 residues. DNA of the CDR3: TGCGCCAGCAGTGATCAGGGGACTAGCCAAGAGACCCAGTACTTC. Translation: CASSDQGTSQETQYF.

This rearrangement joins TRBV10-3 to TRBJ2-3, with no clear D. Germline loops: CDR1 ENHRY, CDR2 SYGVKD. The CDR3 has 13 residues. V was shortened by 4 bases and J by 3 bases, with 8 bases between the two germline ends. The CDR3, as DNA: TGTGCCATCAGTGTCGGGTCGACAGATACGCAGTATTTT. It specifies CAISVGSTDTQYF.

This chain links TRBV28 with TRBJ1-1; D not certain. The CDR3 spans 15 residues. V shed 8 bases and J shed 1 base, with 17 bases lying between them. Germline CDR1 reads MDHEN; CDR2 reads SYDVKM. This chain's CDR3 is CASPGLEGANTEAFF. As DNA, the CDR3 is TGTGCCAGCCCCGGGTTGGAGGGAGCGAACACTGAAGCTTTCTTT.

J is TRBJ1-5 and V is TRBV6-2 or TRBV6-3; D gene uncertain. Germline-derived CDR1 and CDR2 are MNHEY and SVGEGT. This CDR3 comprises 13 residues. The germline V and J ends were trimmed by 2 bases and 6 bases, with 8 bases remaining between them. In DNA form, the CDR3 reads TGTGCCAGCAGTTACAGGGATATTCAGCCCCAGCATTTT. This sequence encodes CASSYRDIQPQHF.

V is TRBV4-1 and J is TRBJ2-5, with TRBD2 identical over 9 bases. The CDR3 is 17 residues long. Germline assignment: CDR1 MGHRA and CDR2 YSYEKL. V lost 0 bases, J lost 4 bases, and 9 bases stayed unmatched. The CDR3 is CASSQDGMRGGRETQYF. The DNA of the CDR3 is TGCGCCAGCAGCCAAGATGGGATGCGGGGGGGCCGAGAGACCCAGTACTTC.

This chain joins TRBV24-1 and TRBJ2-5; D remains unclear. Germline values: CDR1 KGHDR, CDR2 SFDVKD. The CDR3 is 12 residues long. V was shortened by 12 bases and J by 2 bases, with 12 bases between the two germline ends. This CDR3 reads CASATDQETQYF. The CDR3 nucleotides are TGTGCCTCCGCGACTGATCAAGAGACCCAGTACTTC.

The chain is built from TRBV18 and TRBJ2-3; 12 bases agree with TRBD2. V shed 3 bases and J 0 bases; nucleotides not matched to a gene: 4. This CDR3 has 17 residues. Germline V lookup: CDR1 KGHSH, CDR2 LQKENI. The CDR3 loop is CASSPSLAGGSTDTQYF. For the CDR3, the DNA is TGTGCCAGCTCACCGTCTCTAGCGGGGGGGAGCACAGATACGCAGTATTTT.

This chain joins TRBV7-9 and TRBJ1-1; D not certain. This CDR3 comprises 13 residues. Germline CDR1 SEHNR, CDR2 FQNEAQ (reference sequence). Trimming removed 5 bases at V and 4 bases at J, with 11 bases between. The CDR3 nucleotides are TGTGCCAGCAGCGTCGAACTTGGCACTGAAGCTTTCTTT. Translating gives CASSVELGTEAFF.

CDR3 bases: TGTGCCATCAGTGCTTGGGAGGGGGGCACAGATACGCAGTATTTT. It yields the protein CAISAWEGGTDTQYF. The rearrangement joins TRBV10-3 to TRBJ2-3; D possibly corresponds to TRBD2 (7 bases). Trimming removed 4 bases from V and 1 base from J, with 12 bases in between. Germline V lookup: CDR1 ENHRY, CDR2 SYGVKD. The CDR3 is made up of 15 amino acids.

V and J are TRBV11-2 and TRBJ1-2; a possible D gene is TRBD1 (6 bases). CDR3 length: 16 amino acids. The V gene's germline CDR1 is SGHAT and CDR2 FQNNGV. The germline V and J ends were trimmed by 5 bases and 2 bases, with 18 bases remaining between them. The CDR3 here is CASSPNRGGGNYGYTF. DNA for the CDR3: TGTGCCAGCAGCCCAAATCGAGGGGGGGGGAACTATGGCTACACCTTC.

This rearrangement joins TRBV12-3 or TRBV12-4 to TRBJ2-5, with D unresolved. The CDR3 length is 13 residues. V lost 3 bases and J lost 1, with 6 bases in between. CDR3 region: CASSFTRQETQYF. CDR3 bases: TGTGCCAGCAGTTTTACTCGCCAAGAGACCCAGTACTTC.

Details on this clone: Other DNA sequences of this sample code for an identical CDR3. The V gene is TRBV18, the J gene TRBJ2-5; TRBD1 matches 7 bases. CDR3 length: 13 amino acids. The J segment lost 2 bases and the V segment lost 3 bases, leaving 0 bases of the junction unmatched. CDR1 KGHSH and CDR2 LQKENI come from the germline V gene. The CDR3 DNA follows: TGTGCCAGCTCACCGGGACAGCAAGAGACCCAGTACTTC. Translated, it gives CASSPGQQETQYF.